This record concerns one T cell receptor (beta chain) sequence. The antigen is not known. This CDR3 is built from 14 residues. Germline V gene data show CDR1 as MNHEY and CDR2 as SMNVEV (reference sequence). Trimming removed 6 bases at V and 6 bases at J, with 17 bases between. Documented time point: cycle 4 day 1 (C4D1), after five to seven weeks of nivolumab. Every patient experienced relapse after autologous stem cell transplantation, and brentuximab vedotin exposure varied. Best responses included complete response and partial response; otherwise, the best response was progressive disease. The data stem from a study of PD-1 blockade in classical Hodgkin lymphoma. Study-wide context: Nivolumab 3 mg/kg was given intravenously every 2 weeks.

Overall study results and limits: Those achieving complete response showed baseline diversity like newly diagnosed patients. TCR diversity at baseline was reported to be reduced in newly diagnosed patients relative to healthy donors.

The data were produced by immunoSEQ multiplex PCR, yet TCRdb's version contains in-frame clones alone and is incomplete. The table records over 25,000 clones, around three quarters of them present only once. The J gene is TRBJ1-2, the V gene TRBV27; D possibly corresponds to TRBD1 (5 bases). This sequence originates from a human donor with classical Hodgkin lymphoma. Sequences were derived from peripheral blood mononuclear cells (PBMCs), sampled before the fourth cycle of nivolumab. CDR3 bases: TGTGCCAGCAGCCGACTGTACACGGGGCATGGCTACACCTTC. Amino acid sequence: CASSRLYTGHGYTF.